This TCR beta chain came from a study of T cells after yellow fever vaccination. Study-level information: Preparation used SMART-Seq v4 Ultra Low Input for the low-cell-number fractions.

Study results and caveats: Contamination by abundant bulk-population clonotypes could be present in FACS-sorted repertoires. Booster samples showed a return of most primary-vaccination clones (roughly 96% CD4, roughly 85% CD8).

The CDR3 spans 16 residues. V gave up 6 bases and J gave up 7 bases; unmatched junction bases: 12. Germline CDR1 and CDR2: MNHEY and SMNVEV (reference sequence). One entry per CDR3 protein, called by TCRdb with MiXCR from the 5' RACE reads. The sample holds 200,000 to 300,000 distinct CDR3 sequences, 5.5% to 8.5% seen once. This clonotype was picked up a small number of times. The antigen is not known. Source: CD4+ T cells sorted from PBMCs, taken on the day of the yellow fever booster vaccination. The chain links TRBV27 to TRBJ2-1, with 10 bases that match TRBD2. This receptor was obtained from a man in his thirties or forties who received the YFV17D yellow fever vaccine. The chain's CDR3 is CASSRTLAGVWNEQFF. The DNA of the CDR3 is TGTGCCAGCAGCCGGACTCTAGCGGGAGTTTGGAATGAGCAGTTCTTC.